The text below deals with one T cell receptor (beta chain). Its antigen is not identified. Germline lookup yields CDR1 SGHTA and CDR2 FQGNSA. CDR3 length equals 14 residues. CD45RO-CCR7+CD27+CD95- characterized naive CD8+ T cells. Researchers prepared the TRB cDNA libraries using 5' RACE with UMI labels. TCRdb re-analyzed the 5' RACE reads; it lists each CDR3 protein once, without DNA. Recorded for this sample: 140,000 to 150,000 distinct CDR3 sequences. This record comes from a study of CXCR3-negative and CXCR3-positive naive CD8 T cells. The study's findings and limits: Against CXCR3-negative naive cells, CXCR3-positive naive cells showed more hydrophobic TRB CDR3s. For naive cells, CXCR3-negative and CXCR3-positive subsets had similar TRBV-TRBJ usage; for memory cells, usage differed.

Sequenced sample: naive CXCR3+ CD8+ T cells from blood. The subset denotes: CD45RO-CCR7+CD27+CD95- naive CD8+ T cells expressing CXCR3 (TNR3+). V and J are TRBV7-2 and TRBJ2-7. This clonotype was sampled from a human donor in good health. Some clones in this sample may be carry-over from other donors' samples. This CDR3 reads CASSPYREPYEQYF. Variable domain in full (rest from reference TRBV7-2 and TRBJ2-7): GAGVSQSPSNKVTEKGKDVELRCDPISGHTALYWYRQSLGQGLEFLIYFQGNSAPDKSGLPSDRFSAERTGGSVSTLTIQRTQQEDSAVYLCASSPYREPYEQYFGPGTRLTVT.